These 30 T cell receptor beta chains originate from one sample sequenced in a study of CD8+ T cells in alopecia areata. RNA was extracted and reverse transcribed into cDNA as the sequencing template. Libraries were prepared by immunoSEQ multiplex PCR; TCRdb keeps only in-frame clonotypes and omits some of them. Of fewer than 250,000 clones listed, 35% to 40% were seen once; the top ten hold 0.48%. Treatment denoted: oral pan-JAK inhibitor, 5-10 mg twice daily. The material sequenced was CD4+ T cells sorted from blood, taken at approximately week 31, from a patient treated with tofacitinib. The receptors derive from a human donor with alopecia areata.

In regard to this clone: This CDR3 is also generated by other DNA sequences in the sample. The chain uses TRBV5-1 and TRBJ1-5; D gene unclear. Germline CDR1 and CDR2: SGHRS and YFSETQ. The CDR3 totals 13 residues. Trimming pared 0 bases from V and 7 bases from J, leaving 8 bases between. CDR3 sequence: CASSLEGTQPQHF. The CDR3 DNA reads TGCGCCAGCAGCTTGGAGGGAACCCAGCCCCAGCATTTT.

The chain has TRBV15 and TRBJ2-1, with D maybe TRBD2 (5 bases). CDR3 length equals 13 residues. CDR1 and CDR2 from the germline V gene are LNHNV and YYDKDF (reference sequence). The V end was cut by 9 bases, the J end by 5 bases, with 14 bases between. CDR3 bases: TGTGCCACTCGGGATCCGGACCACAATGAGCAGTTCTTC. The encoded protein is CATRDPDHNEQFF.

The chain's CDR3 is CSVAGHLNTEAFF. The CDR3 nucleotides are TGCAGCGTTGCTGGACACCTGAACACTGAAGCTTTCTTT. This chain connects TRBV29-1 to TRBJ1-1, with D possibly being TRBD1 (5 bases). Germline V gene data show CDR1 as SQVTM and CDR2 as ANQGSEA. This CDR3 spans 13 amino acids. The V and J ends lost 4 bases and 0 bases respectively, with 9 bases between them.

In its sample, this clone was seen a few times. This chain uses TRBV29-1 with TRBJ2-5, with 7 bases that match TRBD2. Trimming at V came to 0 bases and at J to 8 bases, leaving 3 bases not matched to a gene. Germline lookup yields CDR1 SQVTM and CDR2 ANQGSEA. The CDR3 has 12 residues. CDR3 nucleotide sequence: TGCAGCGTTGAAGATGGGAGGGCTACCCAGTACTTC. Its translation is CSVEDGRATQYF. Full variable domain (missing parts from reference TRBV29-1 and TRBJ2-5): SAVISQKPSRDICQRGTSLTIQCQVDSQVTMMFWYRQQPGQSLTLIATANQGSEATYESGFVIDKFPISRPNLTFSTLTVSNMSPEDSSIYLCSVEDGRATQYFGPGTRLLVL.

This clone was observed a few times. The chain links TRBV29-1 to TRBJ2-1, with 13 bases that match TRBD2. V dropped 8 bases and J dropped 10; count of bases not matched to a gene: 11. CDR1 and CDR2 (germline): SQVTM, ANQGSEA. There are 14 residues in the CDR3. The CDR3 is CSTWTSGRRQEQFF. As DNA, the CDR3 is TGCAGCACCTGGACTAGCGGGAGAAGGCAGGAGCAGTTCTTC.

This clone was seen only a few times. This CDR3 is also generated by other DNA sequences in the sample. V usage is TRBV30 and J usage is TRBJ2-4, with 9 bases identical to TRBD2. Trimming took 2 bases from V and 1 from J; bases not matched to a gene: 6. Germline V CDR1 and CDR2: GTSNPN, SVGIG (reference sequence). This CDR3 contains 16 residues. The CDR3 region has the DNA TGTGCCTGGAGTAGGAATAGCGGGGGTGCCAAAAACATTCAGTACTTC. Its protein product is CAWSRNSGGAKNIQYF.

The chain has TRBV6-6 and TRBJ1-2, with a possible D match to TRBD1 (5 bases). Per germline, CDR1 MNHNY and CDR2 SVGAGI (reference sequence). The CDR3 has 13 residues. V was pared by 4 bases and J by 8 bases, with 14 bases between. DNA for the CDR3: TGTGCCAGCAGTTTGACAGAGGCCCGAGGCTACACCTTC. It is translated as CASSLTEARGYTF.

The CDR3 sequence is CSVAREPNEKLFF. The CDR3 coding sequence is TGCAGCGTTGCAAGGGAGCCTAATGAAAAACTGTTTTTT. This chain connects TRBV29-1 to TRBJ1-4; no clear D. This CDR3 contains 13 residues. V lost 4 bases, J lost 3 bases, and 9 bases lay in between. Germline CDR1 and CDR2: SQVTM and ANQGSEA. The entire variable domain, with the rest obtained from reference TRBV29-1 and TRBJ1-4, is as follows: SAVISQKPSRDICQRGTSLTIQCQVDSQVTMMFWYRQQPGQSLTLIATANQGSEATYESGFVIDKFPISRPNLTFSTLTVSNMSPEDSSIYLCSVAREPNEKLFFGSGTQLSVL.

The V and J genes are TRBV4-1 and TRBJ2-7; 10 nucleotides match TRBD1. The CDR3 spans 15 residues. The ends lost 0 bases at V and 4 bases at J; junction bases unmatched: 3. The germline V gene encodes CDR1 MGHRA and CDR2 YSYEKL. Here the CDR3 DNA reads TGCGCCAGCAGCCAAGAGCCGGGACAGGGGTACGAGCAGTACTTC. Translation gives CASSQEPGQGYEQYF.

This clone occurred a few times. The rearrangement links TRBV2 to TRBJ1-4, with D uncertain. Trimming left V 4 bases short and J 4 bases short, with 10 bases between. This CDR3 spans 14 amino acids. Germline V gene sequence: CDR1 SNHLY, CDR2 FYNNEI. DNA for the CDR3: TGTGCCAGCAGTGTAACTGGCCTTAATGAAAAACTGTTTTTT. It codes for CASSVTGLNEKLFF.

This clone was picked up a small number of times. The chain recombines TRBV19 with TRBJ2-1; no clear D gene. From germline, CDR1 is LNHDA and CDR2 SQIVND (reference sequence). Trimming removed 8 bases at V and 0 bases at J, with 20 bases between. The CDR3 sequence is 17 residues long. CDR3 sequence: CASARSPGLASYNEQFF. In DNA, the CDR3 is TGTGCCAGTGCGCGGAGTCCGGGTCTGGCCTCCTACAATGAGCAGTTCTTC.

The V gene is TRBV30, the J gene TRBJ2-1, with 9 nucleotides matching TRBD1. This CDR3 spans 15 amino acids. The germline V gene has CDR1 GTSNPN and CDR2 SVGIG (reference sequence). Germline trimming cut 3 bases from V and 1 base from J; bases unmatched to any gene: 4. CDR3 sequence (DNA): TGTGCCTGGAGCAAACAGGGGGCTTCCTACAATGAGCAGTTCTTC. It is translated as CAWSKQGASYNEQFF. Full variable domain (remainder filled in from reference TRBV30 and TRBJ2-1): SQTIHQWPATLVQPVGSPLSLECTVEGTSNPNLYWYRQAAGRGLQLLFYSVGIGQISSEVPQNLSASRPQDRQFILSSKKLLLSDSGFYLCAWSKQGASYNEQFFGPGTRLTVL.

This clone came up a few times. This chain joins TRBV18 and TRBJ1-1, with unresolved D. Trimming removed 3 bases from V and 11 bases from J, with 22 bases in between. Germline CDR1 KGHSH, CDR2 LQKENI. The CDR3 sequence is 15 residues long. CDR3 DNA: TGTGCCAGCTCACCGCGTAACAACGGGTCCCCTCGGGCTTTCTTT. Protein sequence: CASSPRNNGSPRAFF.

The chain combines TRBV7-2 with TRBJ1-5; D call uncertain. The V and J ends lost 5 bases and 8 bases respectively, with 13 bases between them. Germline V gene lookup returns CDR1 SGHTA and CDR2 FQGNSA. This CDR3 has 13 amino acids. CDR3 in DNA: TGTGCCAGCAGCCATCCGGGTGAAAAGCCCCAGCATTTT. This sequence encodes CASSHPGEKPQHF.

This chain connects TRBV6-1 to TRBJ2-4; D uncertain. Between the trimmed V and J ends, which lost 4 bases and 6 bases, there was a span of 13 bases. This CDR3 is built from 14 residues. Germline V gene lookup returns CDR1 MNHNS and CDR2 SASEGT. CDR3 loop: CASSGNRPLNIQYF. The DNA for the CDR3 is TGTGCCAGCAGTGGAAACCGTCCCCTAAACATTCAGTACTTC.

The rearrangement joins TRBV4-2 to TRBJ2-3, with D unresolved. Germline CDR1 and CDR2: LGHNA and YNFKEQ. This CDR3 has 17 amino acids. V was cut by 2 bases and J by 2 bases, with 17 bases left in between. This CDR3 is CASSQRLGGSSTDTQYF. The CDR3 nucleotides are TGTGCCAGCAGCCAAAGACTGGGCGGCAGTTCCACAGATACGCAGTATTTT.

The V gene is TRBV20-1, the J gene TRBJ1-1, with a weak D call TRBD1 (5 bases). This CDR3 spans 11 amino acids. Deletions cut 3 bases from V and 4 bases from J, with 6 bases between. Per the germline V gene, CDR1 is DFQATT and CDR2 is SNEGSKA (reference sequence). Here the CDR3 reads CSASGTTEAFF. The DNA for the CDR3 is TGCAGTGCTAGTGGGACCACTGAAGCTTTCTTT.

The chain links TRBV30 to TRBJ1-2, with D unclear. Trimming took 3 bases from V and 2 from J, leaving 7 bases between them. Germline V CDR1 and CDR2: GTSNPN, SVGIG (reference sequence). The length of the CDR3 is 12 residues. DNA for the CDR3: TGTGCCTGGAGCCTATTCAACTATGGCTACACCTTC. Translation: CAWSLFNYGYTF.

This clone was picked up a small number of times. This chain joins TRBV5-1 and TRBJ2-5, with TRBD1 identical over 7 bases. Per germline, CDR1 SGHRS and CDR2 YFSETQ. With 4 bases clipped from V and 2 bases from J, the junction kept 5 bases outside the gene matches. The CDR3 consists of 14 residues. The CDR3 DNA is TGCGCCAGCAGCGCAGGGACAGCTCAAGAGACCCAGTACTTC. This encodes CASSAGTAQETQYF.

CDR3 in amino acids: CASSGLAGGTDTQYF. CDR3 nucleotide sequence: TGTGCCAGCAGCGGACTAGCGGGGGGGACAGATACGCAGTATTTT. V usage is TRBV7-9 and J usage is TRBJ2-3; 15 bases match TRBD2. The germline V gene encodes CDR1 SEHNR and CDR2 FQNEAQ (reference sequence). This CDR3 has 15 amino acids. J lost 3 bases, V lost 5 bases, and 0 bases had no gene match.

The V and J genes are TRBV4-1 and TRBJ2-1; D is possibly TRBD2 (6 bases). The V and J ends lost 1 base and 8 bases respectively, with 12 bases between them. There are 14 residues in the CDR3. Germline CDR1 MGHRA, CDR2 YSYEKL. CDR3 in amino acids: CASSQVWTIDEQFF. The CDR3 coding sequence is TGCGCCAGCAGCCAAGTCTGGACTATTGATGAGCAGTTCTTC.

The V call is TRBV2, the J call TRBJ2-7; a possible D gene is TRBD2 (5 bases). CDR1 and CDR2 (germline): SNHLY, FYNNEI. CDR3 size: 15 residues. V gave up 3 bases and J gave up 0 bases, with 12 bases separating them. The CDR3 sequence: CASSDWRPRSYEQYF. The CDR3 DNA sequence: TGTGCCAGCAGTGATTGGAGGCCCCGCTCCTACGAGCAGTACTTC.

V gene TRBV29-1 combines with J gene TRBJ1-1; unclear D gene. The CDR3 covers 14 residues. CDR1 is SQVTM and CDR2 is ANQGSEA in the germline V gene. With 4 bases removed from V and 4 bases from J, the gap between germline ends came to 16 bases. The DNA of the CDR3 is TGCAGCGTTGCCCTCAAACTTTCAATCACTGAAGCTTTCTTT. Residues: CSVALKLSITEAFF.

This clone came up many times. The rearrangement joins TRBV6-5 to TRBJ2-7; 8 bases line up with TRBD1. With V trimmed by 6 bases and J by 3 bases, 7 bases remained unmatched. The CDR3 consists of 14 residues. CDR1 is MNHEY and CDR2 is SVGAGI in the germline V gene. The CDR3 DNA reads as TGTGCCAGCAGCAGACAGGGGAACGGCTACGAGCAGTACTTC. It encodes CASSRQGNGYEQYF.

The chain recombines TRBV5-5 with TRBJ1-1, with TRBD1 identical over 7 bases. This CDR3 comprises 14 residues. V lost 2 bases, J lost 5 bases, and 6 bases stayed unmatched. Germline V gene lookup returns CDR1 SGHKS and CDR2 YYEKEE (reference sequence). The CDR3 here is CASSFGTAKTEAFF. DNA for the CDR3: TGTGCCAGCAGCTTTGGGACAGCCAAGACTGAAGCTTTCTTT.

The DNA for the CDR3 is TGTGCCAGCAGCCCCCAGGATCTGAACACTGAAGCTTTCTTT. Amino acids: CASSPQDLNTEAFF. V usage is TRBV6-5 and J usage is TRBJ1-1, with D unresolved. The V end lost 6 bases, the J end lost 0 bases, and 11 bases lay between the germline ends. The CDR3 has 14 amino acids. Germline V gene lookup returns CDR1 MNHEY and CDR2 SVGAGI.

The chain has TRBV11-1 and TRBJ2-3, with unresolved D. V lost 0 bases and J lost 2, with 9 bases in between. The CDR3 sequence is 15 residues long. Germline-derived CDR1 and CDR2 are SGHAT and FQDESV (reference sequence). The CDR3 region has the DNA TGTGCCAGCAGCTTAGCGGGCATCCTCACAGATACGCAGTATTTT. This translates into CASSLAGILTDTQYF.

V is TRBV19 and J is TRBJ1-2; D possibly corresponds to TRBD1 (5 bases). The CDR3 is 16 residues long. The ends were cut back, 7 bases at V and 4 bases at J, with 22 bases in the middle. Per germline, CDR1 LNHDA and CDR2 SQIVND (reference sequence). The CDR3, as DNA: TGTGCCAGTATCGAAGACGCCGGGGGGAGTGTCTATGGCTACACCTTC. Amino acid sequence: CASIEDAGGSVYGYTF. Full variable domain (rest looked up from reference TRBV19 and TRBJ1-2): DGGITQSPKYLFRKEGQNVTLSCEQNLNHDAMYWYRQDPGQGLRLIYYSQIVNDFQKGDIAEGYSVSREKKESFPLTVTSAQKNPTAFYLCASIEDAGGSVYGYTFGSGTRLTVV.

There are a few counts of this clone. In DNA, the CDR3 is TGTGCCAGTAGCCTTGGTGTGGGGACAGGGGACTCCTACGAGCAGTACTTC. This gives the protein CASSLGVGTGDSYEQYF. This chain connects TRBV19 to TRBJ2-7; TRBD1 matches 10 bases. V was pared by 6 bases and J by 0 bases, with 11 bases of the junction left unmatched. The CDR3 covers 17 residues. CDR1 is LNHDA, CDR2 SQIVND, per germline (reference sequence).

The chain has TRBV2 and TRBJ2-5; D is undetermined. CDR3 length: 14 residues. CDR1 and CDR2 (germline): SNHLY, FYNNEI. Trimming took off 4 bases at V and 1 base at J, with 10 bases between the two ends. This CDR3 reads CASSVWQAQETQYF. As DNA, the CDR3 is TGTGCCAGCAGTGTGTGGCAGGCCCAAGAGACCCAGTACTTC. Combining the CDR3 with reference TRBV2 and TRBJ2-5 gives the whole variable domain EPEVTQTPSHQVTQMGQEVILRCVPISNHLYFYWYRQILGQKVEFLVSFYNNEISEKSEIFDDQFSVERPDGSNFTLKIRSTKLEDSAMYFCASSVWQAQETQYFGPGTRLLVL.